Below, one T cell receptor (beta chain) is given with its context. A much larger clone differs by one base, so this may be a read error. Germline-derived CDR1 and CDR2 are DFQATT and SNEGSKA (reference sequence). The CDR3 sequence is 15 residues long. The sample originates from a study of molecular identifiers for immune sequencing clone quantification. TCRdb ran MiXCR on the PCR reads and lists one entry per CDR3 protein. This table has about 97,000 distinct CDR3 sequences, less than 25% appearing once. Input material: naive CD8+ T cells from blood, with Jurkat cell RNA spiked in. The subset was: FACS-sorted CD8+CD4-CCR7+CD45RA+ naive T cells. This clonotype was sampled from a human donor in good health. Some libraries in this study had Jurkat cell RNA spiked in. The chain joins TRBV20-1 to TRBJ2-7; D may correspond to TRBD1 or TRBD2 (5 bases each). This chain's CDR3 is CRARGRDARAYEQYF. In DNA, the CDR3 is TGCAGGGCTAGAGGACGGGACGCCCGGGCCTACGAGCAGTACTTC.